This TCR beta chain was captured by sequencing in a study of beta chain features in type 1 diabetes. The wider study: There was similarity between patients and healthy donors in age, gender and cell yields.

Points from the study as a whole: Over-representation of high TCR-expressing cells was a possible consequence of cDNA sequencing. A greater similarity of naive, central memory and Treg TCRB repertoires was seen among patients than among healthy donors.

This clone was detected a few times. The antigen is undetermined. Markers CD45RO/CCR7/CD25/CD127/CD95/CD27 served to sort CD4+ naive, central memory, regulatory and stem cell-like memory cells. The CDR3 is 14 amino acids. Germline-derived CDR1 and CDR2 are LNHDA and SQIVND (reference sequence). V was trimmed by 3 bases and J by 6 bases, leaving 15 bases between them. Every bit of the isolated RNA underwent reverse transcription, so sequencing read expressed TCRB transcripts. Here immunoSEQ multiplex PCR was the method, and the copy in TCRdb shows in-frame clones only, minus some. The profile covers under 400,000 clones, with about 12% appearing a single time and about 0.018% taken by the ten largest.

The TCR originated in a man between 18 and 29 years old in good health. The sample was naive CD4+ T cells from blood. The rearrangement uses TRBV19 and TRBJ2-7; possible D gene TRBD2, 6 bases. The DNA for the CDR3 is TGTGCCAGTAGTATCCGCCGGGACTCGGGCGAGCAGTACTTC. Translation gives CASSIRRDSGEQYF.